This TCR beta chain was recovered during a study of blood T cell repertoires in COVID-19. Background on the study: Both acute and convalescent COVID-19 samples were obtained from the United States, Italy and Spain. The analysed material was cDNA or gDNA that came from T cells, B-cell-depleted T cells, or PBMCs.

The CDR3 consists of 14 residues. Germline lookup yields CDR1 SSHAT and CDR2 FNYEAQ (reference sequence). Profiling relied on immunoSEQ multiplex PCR, and the TCRdb table lists in-frame clones only, not all of them. The repertoire holds 80,000 to 100,000 clones, with 82% as singletons. To note about this clone: At one boundary the junction diverges from the germline segment, which might be a read error.

This clonotype was sampled from a man aged 70 or older with active or convalescent COVID-19. The chain is built from TRBV7-7 and TRBJ2-1, with a weak D call TRBD1 (7 bases). Sequencing input: peripheral blood. The CDR3 nucleotides are TGTGCTAGCAGCTTAAATCAGGGGGGAAATGAGCAGTTCTTC. This codes for CASSLNQGGNEQFF.